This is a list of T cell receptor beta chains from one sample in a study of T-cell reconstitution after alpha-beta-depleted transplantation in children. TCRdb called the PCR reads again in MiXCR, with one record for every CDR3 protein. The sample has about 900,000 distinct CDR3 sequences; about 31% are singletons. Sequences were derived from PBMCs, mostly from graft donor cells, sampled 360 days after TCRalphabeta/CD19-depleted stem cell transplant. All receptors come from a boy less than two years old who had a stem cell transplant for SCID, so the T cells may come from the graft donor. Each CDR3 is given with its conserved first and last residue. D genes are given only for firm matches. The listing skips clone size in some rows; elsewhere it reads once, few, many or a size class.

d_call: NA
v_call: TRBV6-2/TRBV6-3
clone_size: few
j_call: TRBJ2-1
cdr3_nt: TGTGCCAGCAGTTGGGCCTACCCCAGCGCCTACAATGAGCAGTTCTTC
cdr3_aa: CASSWAYPSAYNEQFF

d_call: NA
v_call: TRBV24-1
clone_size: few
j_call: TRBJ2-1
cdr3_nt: TGTGCCACCAGTGATTTCGCGACCGGGACTGGGAATGAGCAGTTCTTC
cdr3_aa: CATSDFATGTGNEQFF

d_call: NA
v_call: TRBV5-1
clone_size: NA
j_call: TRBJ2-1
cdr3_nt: TGCGCCAGCAGCCCGAACCCACTAGTCCGTGATCGCAATGAGCAGTTCTTC
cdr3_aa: CASSPNPLVRDRNEQFF

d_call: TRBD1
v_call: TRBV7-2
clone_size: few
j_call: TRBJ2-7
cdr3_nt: TGTGCCAGCAGCTGGACAGGGATGTACGAGCAGTACTTC
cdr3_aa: CASSWTGMYEQYF

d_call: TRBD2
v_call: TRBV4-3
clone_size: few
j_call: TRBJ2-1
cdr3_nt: TGCGCCAGCAGCCGTGTAGGTCTAGCGGGGGGGTATGCGAGGAATGAGCAGTTCTTC
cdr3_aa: CASSRVGLAGGYARNEQFF

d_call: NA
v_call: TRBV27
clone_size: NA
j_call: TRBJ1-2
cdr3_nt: TGTGCCAGCAGTTCGGCTCCAGCCTATGGCTACACCTTC
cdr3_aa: CASSSAPAYGYTF

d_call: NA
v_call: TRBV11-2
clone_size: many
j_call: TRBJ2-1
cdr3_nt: TGTGCCAGCAGCTTAGAGAGGCGGAGGGCGCTTCCATACAATGAGCAGTTCTTC
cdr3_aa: CASSLERRRALPYNEQFF

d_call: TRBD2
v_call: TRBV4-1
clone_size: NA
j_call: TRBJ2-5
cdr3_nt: TGCGCCAGCAGCCAAGACCTTTCGCAGCGGGGGCCCGGGAAGACCCAGTACTTC
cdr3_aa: CASSQDLSQRGPGKTQYF

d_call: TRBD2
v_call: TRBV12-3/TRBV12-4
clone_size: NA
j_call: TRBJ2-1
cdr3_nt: TGTGCCACCTCTCTAGCGGGGGGGTATGAGCAGTTCTTC
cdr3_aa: CATSLAGGYEQFF

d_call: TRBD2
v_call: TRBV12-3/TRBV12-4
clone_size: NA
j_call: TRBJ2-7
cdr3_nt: TGTGCCAGCAGGCTGACTAGCGGGGGGCCCTACGAGCAGTACTTC
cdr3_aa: CASRLTSGGPYEQYF

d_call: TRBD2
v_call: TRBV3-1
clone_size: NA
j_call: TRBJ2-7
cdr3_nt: TGTGCCAGCAGCCAAGAAGGCGGGAGCTCCTACGAGCAGTACTTC
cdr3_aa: CASSQEGGSSYEQYF

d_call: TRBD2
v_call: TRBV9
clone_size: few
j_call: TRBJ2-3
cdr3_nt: TGTGCCAGCAGCGTAGGAGCTAGCGGGGTAACAGATACGCAGTATTTT
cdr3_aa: CASSVGASGVTDTQYF

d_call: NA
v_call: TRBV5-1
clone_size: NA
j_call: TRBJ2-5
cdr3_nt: TGCGCCAGCAGCCTTCCTCGCCTGTCGGGGGGCGGAGAGACCCAGTACTTC
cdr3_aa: CASSLPRLSGGGETQYF

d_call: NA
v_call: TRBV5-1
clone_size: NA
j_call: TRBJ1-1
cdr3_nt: TGCGCCAGCAGCTTGATGGGCCCGAACACTGAAGCTTTCTTT
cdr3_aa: CASSLMGPNTEAFF

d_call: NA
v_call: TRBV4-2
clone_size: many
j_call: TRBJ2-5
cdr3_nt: TGTGCCAGCAGCCCTCAACAGCAAGAGACCCAGTACTTC
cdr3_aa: CASSPQQQETQYF

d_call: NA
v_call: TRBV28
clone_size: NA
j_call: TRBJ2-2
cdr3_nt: TGTGCCAGCAGTTTATTGAGGATGGGGAGAAGAAGAGGCACCGGGGAGCTGTTTTTT
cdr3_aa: CASSLLRMGRRRGTGELFF

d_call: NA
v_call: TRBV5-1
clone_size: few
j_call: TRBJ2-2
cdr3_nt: TGCGCCAGCAGCTTGGGGAAGCTCCAAGGGGAGCTGTTTTTT
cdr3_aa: CASSLGKLQGELFF

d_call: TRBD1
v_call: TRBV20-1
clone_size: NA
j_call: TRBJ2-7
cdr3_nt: TGCAGTGCTACGACAGGGTTTGGAAACTCCGAGCAGTACTTC
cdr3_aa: CSATTGFGNSEQYF

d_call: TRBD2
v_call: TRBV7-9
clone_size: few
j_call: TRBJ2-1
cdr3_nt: TGTGCCAGCAGCTCGAAAAATCTAGCGGGGGACAATGAGCAGTTCTTC
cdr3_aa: CASSSKNLAGDNEQFF

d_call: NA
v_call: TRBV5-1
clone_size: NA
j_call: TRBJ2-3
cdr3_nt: TGCGCCAGCAGCTTCGAATTCCTAGCCGATACGCAGTATTTT
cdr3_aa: CASSFEFLADTQYF

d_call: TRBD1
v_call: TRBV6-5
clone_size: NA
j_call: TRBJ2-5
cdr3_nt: TGTGCCAGCAGTTCCTCATACAGGGGTGGTGAGACCCAGTACTTC
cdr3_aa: CASSSSYRGGETQYF

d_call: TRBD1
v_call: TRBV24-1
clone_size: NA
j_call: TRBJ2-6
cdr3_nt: TGTGCCACCGGGGGACAGTCCCCCTCTGGGGCCAACGTCCTGACTTTC
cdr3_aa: CATGGQSPSGANVLTF

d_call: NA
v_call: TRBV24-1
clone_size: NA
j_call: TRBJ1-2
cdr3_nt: TGTGCCACCAGTGATTCGGGCAGTTCTATGGGCTACACCTTC
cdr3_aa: CATSDSGSSMGYTF

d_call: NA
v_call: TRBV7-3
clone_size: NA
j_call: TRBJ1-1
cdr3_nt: TGTGCCAGCAGACAGACTCCCGGCACTGAAGCTTTCTTT
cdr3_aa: CASRQTPGTEAFF

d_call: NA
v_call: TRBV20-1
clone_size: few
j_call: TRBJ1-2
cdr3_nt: TGCAGTGCCAAAACGACGGGGGGCGCATATGGCTACACCTTC
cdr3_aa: CSAKTTGGAYGYTF

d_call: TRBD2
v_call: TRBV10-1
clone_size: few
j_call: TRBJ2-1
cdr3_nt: TGCGCCAGCAGTGAGGGGCCCCTAGCGGGGGAAGCCAATGAGCAGTTCTTC
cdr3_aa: CASSEGPLAGEANEQFF

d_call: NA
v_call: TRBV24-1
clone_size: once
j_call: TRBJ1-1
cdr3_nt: TGTGCCACCAGTGATCCGGGACCGATAAGGAACACTGAAGCTTTCTTT
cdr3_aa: CATSDPGPIRNTEAFF

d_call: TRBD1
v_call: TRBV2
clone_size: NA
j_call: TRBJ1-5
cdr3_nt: TGTGCCAGCAGTGGGGACAGGGCTCAGCCCCAGCATTTT
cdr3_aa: CASSGDRAQPQHF

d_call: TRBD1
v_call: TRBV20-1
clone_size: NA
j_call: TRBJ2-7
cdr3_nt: TGCAGTGCTAGCCCTGGGACAGGGCCCTACGAGCAGTACTTC
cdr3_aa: CSASPGTGPYEQYF

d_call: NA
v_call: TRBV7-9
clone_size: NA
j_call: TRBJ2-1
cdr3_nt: TGTGCCAGCAGCTCACAGGAGGGATTGAGGTACAATGAGCAGTTCTTC
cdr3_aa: CASSSQEGLRYNEQFF

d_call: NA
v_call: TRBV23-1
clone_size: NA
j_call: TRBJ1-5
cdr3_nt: TGCGCCAGCAGTCCCCAGGGGCCCCAGCATTTT
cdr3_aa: CASSPQGPQHF

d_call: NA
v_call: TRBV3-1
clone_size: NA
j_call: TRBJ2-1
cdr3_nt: TGTGCCAGCAGCCAAGGTTCAGCGTCCTACAATGAGCAGTTCTTC
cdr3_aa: CASSQGSASYNEQFF

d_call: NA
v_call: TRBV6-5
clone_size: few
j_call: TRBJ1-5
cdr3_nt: TGTGCCAGCCGTCCGGCAGGCAATAGCAATCAGCCCCAGCATTTT
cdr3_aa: CASRPAGNSNQPQHF

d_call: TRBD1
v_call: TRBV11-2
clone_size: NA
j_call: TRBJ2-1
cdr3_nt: TGTGCCAGCAGCCCAGACTGGGACAGGGGATACAATGAGCAGTTCTTC
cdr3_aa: CASSPDWDRGYNEQFF

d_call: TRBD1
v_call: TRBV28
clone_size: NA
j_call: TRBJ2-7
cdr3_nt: TGTGCCAGCACTGACAGGGGGCGCAGCAACGAGCAGTACTTC
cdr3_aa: CASTDRGRSNEQYF

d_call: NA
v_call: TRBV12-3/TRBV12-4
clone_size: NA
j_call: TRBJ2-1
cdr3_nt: TGTGCCAGCAGTTTTGCGGGGCCTGGGGATGAGCAGTTCTTC
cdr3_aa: CASSFAGPGDEQFF

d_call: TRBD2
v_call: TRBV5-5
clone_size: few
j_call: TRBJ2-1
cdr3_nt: TGTGCCAGCAGCTCACACGGGGGGTCCTACAATGAGCAGTTCTTC
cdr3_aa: CASSSHGGSYNEQFF

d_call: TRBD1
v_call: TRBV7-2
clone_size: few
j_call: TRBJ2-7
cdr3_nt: TGTGCCAGCAGCCGATGGCCGTCGGCGGGACAGGTCGCCTACGAGCAGTACTTC
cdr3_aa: CASSRWPSAGQVAYEQYF

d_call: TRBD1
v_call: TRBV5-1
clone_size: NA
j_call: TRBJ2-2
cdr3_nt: TGCGCCAGCAGCCTCGGACAGGGATGGACCGGGGAGCTGTTTTTT
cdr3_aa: CASSLGQGWTGELFF

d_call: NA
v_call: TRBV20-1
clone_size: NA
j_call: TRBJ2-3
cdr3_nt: TGCAGTGCTAGGGACCCGGGGGCCTACACAGATACGCAGTATTTT
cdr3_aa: CSARDPGAYTDTQYF

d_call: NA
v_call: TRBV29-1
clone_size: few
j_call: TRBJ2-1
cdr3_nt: TGCAGCCATATCAGGAACAATGAGCAGTTCTTC
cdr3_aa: CSHIRNNEQFF

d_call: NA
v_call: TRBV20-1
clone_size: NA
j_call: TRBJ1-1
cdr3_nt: TGCAGTGCTTATAAGAGGGGCACGAACACTGAAGCTTTCTTT
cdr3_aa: CSAYKRGTNTEAFF

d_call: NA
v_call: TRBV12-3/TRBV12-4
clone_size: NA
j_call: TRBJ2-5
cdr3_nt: TGTGCCAGCAGTCTGCCCTGGGGACAAGAGACCCAGTACTTC
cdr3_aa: CASSLPWGQETQYF

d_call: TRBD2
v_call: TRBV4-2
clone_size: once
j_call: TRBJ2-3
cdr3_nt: TGTGCCAGCAGCCCGGGACTAGCGGGGGCTCGTAATACGCAGTATTTT
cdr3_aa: CASSPGLAGARNTQYF

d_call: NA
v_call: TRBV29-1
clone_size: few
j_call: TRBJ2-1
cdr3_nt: TGCAGCGCCACAGGGAACATAGCGGCGGAGGGGCAGTTCTTC
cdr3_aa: CSATGNIAAEGQFF

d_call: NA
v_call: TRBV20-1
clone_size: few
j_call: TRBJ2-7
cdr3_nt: TGCAGTGCTAGAGAGGAATTCGACCGGGGGCAGTACTTC
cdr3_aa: CSAREEFDRGQYF

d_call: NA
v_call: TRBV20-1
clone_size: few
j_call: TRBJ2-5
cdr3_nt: TGCAGTGCTAGCAAATTTTGGGAGACCCAGTACTTC
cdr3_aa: CSASKFWETQYF

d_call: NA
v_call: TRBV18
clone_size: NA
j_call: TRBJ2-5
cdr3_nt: TGTGCCAGCTCACCAGGAACAGGGCTCGAGACCCAGTACTTC
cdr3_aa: CASSPGTGLETQYF

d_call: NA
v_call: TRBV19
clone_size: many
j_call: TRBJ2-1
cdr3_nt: TGTGCCAGTAGTATCCGTCGAGCCCTTAGTGGCAATGAGCAGTTCTTC
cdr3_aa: CASSIRRALSGNEQFF

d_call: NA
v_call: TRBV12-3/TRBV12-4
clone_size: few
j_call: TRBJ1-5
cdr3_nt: TGTGCCAGCAGTTTAGCGCCGGCCATACCCAATCAGCCCCAGCATTTT
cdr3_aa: CASSLAPAIPNQPQHF

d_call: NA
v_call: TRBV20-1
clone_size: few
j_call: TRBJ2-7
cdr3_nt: TGCAGTGCTAGCTCCAGGGCGGAACAGTACTTC
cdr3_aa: CSASSRAEQYF